What follows are 8 T cell receptor beta chains derived from one specimen sequenced in a study of cytomegalovirus exposure and HLA in healthy donors. 13 Jbeta primers and 60 Vbeta primers were used for the PCR. Using immunoSEQ multiplex PCR, the repertoire was profiled, and TCRdb retains in-frame clones only, with some absent. Here the sample spans fewer than 150,000 clones, roughly 85% being singletons. Sequenced: PBMCs. Receptor source: a woman aged 25 to 39 in good health and CMV-seropositive.

The chain combines TRBV28 with TRBJ2-1; TRBD1 matches 10 bases. Germline V gives CDR1 MDHEN, CDR2 SYDVKM. The CDR3 runs to 14 residues. Germline trimming cut 3 bases from V and 7 bases from J; bases unmatched to any gene: 3. CDR3 coding DNA: TGTGCCAGCAGTTTTGGGACAGGGGAAAATGAGCAGTTCTTC. It encodes CASSFGTGENEQFF.

The gene calls are TRBV28 and TRBJ1-5; D is uncertain. V lost 10 bases and J lost 2, with 9 bases in between. The germline gives CDR1 MDHEN, CDR2 SYDVKM. The CDR3 spans 12 residues. The CDR3: CATDSGNQPQHF. In DNA, the CDR3 is TGTGCCACCGACTCGGGCAATCAGCCCCAGCATTTT. Supplemented by reference TRBV28 and TRBJ1-5, the full variable domain reads DVKVTQSSRYLVKRTGEKVFLECVQDMDHENMFWYRQDPGLGLRLIYFSYDVKMKEKGDIPEGYSVSREKKERFSLILESASTNQTSMYLCATDSGNQPQHFGDGTRLSIL.

The gene calls are TRBV11-2 and TRBJ2-5, with D perhaps TRBD1 (5 bases). V dropped 0 bases and J dropped 9 bases, with 11 bases sitting between them. The germline CDR1 and CDR2 sequences are SGHAT and FQNNGV. There are 13 residues in the CDR3. The CDR3 DNA reads as TGTGCCAGCAGCTTAGACCCCACAGGAGCCCAGTACTTC. As protein: CASSLDPTGAQYF.

The CDR3 DNA is TGTGCCAGCAGTGAAGGGACAGGGGGTCTAACCGGGGAGCTGTTTTTT. This encodes CASSEGTGGLTGELFF. V and J are TRBV2 and TRBJ2-2; TRBD1 matches 10 bases. From germline, CDR1 is SNHLY and CDR2 FYNNEI. With V trimmed by 1 base and J by 5 bases, 4 bases remained unmatched. The CDR3 consists of 16 residues.

A single count supports this clone. The chain uses TRBV4-1 and TRBJ1-5; D remains unclear. Germline V CDR1 and CDR2: MGHRA, YSYEKL. This CDR3 comprises 16 residues. Trimming pared 5 bases from V and 6 bases from J, leaving 20 bases between. CDR3 in amino acids: CASSYGRLEGGQPQHF. CDR3 in DNA: TGCGCCAGCAGCTATGGACGCCTCGAGGGCGGTCAGCCCCAGCATTTT.

This chain uses TRBV5-6 with TRBJ1-2; TRBD1 might be the D (6 bases). Trimming removed 4 bases from V and 2 bases from J, with 15 bases in between. Germline CDR1 SGHDT, CDR2 YYEEEE. The CDR3 is made up of 15 amino acids. The CDR3 coding sequence is TGTGCCAGCAGCCCCGTAGACAGGCCAAACTATGGCTACACCTTC. Translating it yields CASSPVDRPNYGYTF.

This clone was counted a single time. The chain joins TRBV18 to TRBJ2-2; 7 bases line up with TRBD2. V shed 2 bases and J 2 bases; nucleotides not matched to a gene: 5. Germline V gene data show CDR1 as KGHSH and CDR2 as LQKENI. This CDR3 has 16 amino acids. The CDR3 sequence: CASSPKGGANTGELFF. CDR3 DNA: TGTGCCAGCTCACCAAAGGGAGGGGCCAACACCGGGGAGCTGTTTTTT.

This clone was counted a few times. The rearrangement uses TRBV5-6 and TRBJ2-1; the D is unclear. This CDR3 region has 14 residues. V was cut by 4 bases and J by 2 bases, with 10 bases left in between. Germline V gene sequence: CDR1 SGHDT, CDR2 YYEEEE. The CDR3 is CASSPGGPYNEQFF. CDR3 bases: TGTGCCAGCAGCCCTGGTGGGCCCTACAATGAGCAGTTCTTC.